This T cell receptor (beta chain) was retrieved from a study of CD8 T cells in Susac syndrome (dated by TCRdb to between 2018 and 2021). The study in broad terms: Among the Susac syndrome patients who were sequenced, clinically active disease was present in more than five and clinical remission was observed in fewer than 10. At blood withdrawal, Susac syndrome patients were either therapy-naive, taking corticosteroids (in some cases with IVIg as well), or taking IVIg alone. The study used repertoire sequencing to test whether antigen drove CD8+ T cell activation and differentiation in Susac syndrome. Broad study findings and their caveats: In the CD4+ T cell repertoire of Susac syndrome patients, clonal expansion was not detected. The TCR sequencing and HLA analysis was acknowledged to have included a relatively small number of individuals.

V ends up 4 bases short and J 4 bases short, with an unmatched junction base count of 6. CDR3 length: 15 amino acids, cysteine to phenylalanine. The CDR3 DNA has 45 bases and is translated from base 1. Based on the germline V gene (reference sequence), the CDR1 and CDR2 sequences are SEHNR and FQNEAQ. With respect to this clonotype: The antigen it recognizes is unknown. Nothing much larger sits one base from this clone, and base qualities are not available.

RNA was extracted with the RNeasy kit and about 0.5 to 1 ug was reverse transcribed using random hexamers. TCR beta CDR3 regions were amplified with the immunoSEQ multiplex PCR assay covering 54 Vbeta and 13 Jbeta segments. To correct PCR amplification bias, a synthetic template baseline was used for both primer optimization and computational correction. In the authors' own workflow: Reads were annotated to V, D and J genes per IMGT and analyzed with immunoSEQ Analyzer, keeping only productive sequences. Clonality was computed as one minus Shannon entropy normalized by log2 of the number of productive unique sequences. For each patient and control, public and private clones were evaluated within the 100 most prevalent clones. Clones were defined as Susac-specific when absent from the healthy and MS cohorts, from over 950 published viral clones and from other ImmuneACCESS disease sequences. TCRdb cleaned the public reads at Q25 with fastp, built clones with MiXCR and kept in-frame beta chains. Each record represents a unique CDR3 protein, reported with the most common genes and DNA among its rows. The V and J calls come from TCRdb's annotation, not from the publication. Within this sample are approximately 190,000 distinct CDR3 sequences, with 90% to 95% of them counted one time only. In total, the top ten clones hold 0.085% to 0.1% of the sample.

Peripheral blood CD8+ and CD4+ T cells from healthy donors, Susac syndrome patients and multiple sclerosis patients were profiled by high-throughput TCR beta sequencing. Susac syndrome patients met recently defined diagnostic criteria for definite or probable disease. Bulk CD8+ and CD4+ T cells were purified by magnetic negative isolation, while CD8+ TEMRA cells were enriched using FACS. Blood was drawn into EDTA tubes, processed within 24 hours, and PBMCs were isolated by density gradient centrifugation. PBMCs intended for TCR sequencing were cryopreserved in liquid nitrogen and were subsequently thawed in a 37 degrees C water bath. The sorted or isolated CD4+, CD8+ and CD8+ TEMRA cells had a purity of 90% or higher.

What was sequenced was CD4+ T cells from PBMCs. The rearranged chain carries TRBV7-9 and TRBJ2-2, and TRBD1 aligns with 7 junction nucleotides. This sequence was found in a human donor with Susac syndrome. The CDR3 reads CASSSGQESTGELFF. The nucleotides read TGTGCCAGCAGCTCAGGACAGGAAAGCACCGGGGAGCTGTTTTTT.